This T cell receptor (beta chain) was sequenced in a study of T cells in Graves' hyperthyroidism and ophthalmopathy. Study observations and caveats: Blood shared most expanded thyroid clonotypes above 0.001. Patients with ophthalmopathy were separated from those with stable hyperthyroidism by a 13 V-J model.

For this clonotype: Its antigen is not known.

The CDR3 loop spans 15 amino acids. Germline CDR1 is MNHNS and CDR2 is SASEGT. V lost 6 bases to trimming and J lost 2 bases; unmatched junction nucleotides: 6. The TCR beta CDR3 regions underwent amplification using RNA transcripts as the source. Researchers ran a first-round RT-PCR on the TCR CDR3 using the HTBI primer set. TCRdb called the multiplex PCR reads again in MiXCR, with one record for every CDR3 protein. The table includes 350,000 to 400,000 distinct CDR3 sequences, under 20% detected once. Sequenced material: blood. The rearrangement links TRBV6-1 to TRBJ2-2; 7 bases agree with TRBD2. The sequence derives from a woman under 30 with Graves' hyperthyroidism. The CDR3 protein is CASSPGLPNTGELFF. The CDR3 region has the DNA TGTGCCAGCAGCCCGGGACTACCTAACACCGGGGAGCTGTTTTTT.